The entry below describes one T cell receptor (beta chain). Antigen: not known. Mismatch with germline at one junction end may stem from a read error. The sample originates from a study of tumor-infiltrating lymphocytes in primary liver carcinoma. From about 19-30 mg of unsorted bulk tissue, DNA and RNA were co-extracted together. Samples were taken from five separate regions of every tumor. With 500 ng total RNA as template and a constant-region primer, TCR beta cDNA was made. Employing slightly modified ARM-PCR, three nested multiplex PCR rounds were run, and these gave rise to the TCR beta libraries. TRBV1-TRBV30 forward primers and a C-beta reverse primer were used in the first two PCR rounds, which each ran for 10 cycles. TCRdb independently ran MiXCR on the multiplex PCR reads; one entry per CDR3 protein. The data contain 100,000 to 150,000 distinct CDR3 sequences, 55% to 75% of them singletons.

The CDR3 covers 13 residues. CDR1 is SNHLY, CDR2 FYNNEI, per germline. Findings and limits, study-wide: Tumor-adjacent and tumor-blood pairs showed less overlap than tumor region pairs.

This receptor was obtained from a woman aged 55-70 years with primary liver carcinoma and hepatitis B virus infection. The chain has TRBV2 and TRBJ2-2; TRBD2 might be the D (5 bases). The sequenced material came from liver tumor tissue from sampling region 1. Documented subset: tumor region T1, superior pole. For the CDR3, the DNA is TGTGCCAGCAGTGAAAGGAAGGCCGGGGAGCTGTTATTT. Translating it yields CASSERKAGELLF. Full variable domain (remainder filled in from reference TRBV2 and TRBJ2-2): EPEVTQTPSHQVTQMGQEVILRCVPISNHLYFYWYRQILGQKVEFLVSFYNNEISEKSEIFDDQFSVERPDGSNFTLKIRSTKLEDSAMYFCASSERKAGELLFGEGSRLTVL.